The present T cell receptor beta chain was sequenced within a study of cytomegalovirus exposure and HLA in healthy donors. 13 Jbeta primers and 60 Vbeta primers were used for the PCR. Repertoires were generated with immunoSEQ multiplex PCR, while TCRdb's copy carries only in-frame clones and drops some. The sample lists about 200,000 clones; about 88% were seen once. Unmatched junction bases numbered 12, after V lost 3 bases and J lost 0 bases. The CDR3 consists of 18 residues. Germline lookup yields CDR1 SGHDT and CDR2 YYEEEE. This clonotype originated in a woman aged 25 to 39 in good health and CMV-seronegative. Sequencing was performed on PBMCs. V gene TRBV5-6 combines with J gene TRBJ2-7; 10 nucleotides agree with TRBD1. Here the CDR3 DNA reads TGTGCCAGCAGCTCCACTGGACAGGGGGGACTAAGCTCCTACGAGCAGTACTTC. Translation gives CASSSTGQGGLSSYEQYF.